This T cell receptor beta chain was captured by sequencing in a study of neurological immune-mediated disorders (dated by TCRdb to about 2019). At the level of the whole study: Peripheral blood TCR-beta repertoires from patients with HTLV-I-associated myelopathy (HAM/TSP), patients with multiple sclerosis, and healthy controls were compared in the study using UMI-based sequencing. The approximately 96 TCR-beta libraries covered PBMC samples along with longitudinal samples, technical triplicates, and paired sorted CD4+ and CD8+ T-cell subsets. The cohort was made up of approximately 69 subjects, consisting of roughly 14 HAM/TSP patients, about 34 multiple sclerosis patients and around 20 healthy controls. General findings and caveats noted by the study authors: No identical CDR3 amino acid sequences were shared among expanded clones across subjects, suggesting private TCR-beta repertoires in all groups. The highest TCR clonal expansion was observed in HAM/TSP patients, whereas the lowest was observed in MS patients, even when compared with healthy controls.

Healthy controls were blood bank volunteers in Maryland, USA. For the unsorted PBMC libraries, 2 million PBMCs were stored in RNAlater at -80 degrees C until RNA extraction and were used to generate the libraries. Peripheral blood was subjected to Ficoll-Hypaque density gradient centrifugation to isolate PBMCs, which were then cryopreserved in liquid nitrogen. V and J are truncated by 7 bases and 0 bases respectively, leaving an intervening sequence of 16 bases. Per the germline V gene, SNHLY is the CDR1 and FYNNEI is the CDR2. From the cysteine up to the phenylalanine, the CDR3 has a length of 16 residues. CDR3 DNA only is kept here, 48 bases in frame from base 1. cDNA was synthesized by template-switch 5'RACE using a primer with a 10-nucleotide random unique molecular identifier that tagged each TCR transcript. Every sequencing run covered 15-18 subjects and yielded more than 200 million TCR-beta sequences. The RNeasy kit was used to extract total RNA. The KAPA Real-time Library Amplification kit was used to amplify TCR-beta VDJ regions with primers for the TCR constant region and the 5'RACE anchor. A first PCR added sample indexes and Illumina adaptors, and a second PCR then raised library yield. The roughly 650 bp TCR product was size-selected on a 2% E-gel SizeSelection system after Ampure bead purification. Before pooling, libraries had their quality checked on a Bioanalyzer, their concentration measured with Qubit, and their quantity determined with the Kapa Library Quantification kit. An Illumina HiSeq 2500 was used to sequence the libraries paired-end at 2 x 150 bp. To increase sequence diversity, about 23-32% phiX was spiked into each library pool. Under the source paper's analysis protocol: Quality-filtered reads were processed with the UMI-based MiGEC pipeline, which removed over 85% of raw TCR sequences during error correction. IMGT germline references were used for aligning VDJ genes, and each clonotype was defined as a unique CDR3 amino acid sequence together with its V-J genes. Clonal expansion, Shannon diversity and CDR3 relatedness were evaluated with VDJtools (CalcPairwiseDistances, ClusterSamples), while phylogenetic trees were built in CLCbio workbench. Using coefficient-of-variation modelling across technical triplicates, the study counted a clone as expanded if it had at least 8 unique UMIs. Through fastp at Q25 and MiXCR, TCRdb rebuilt clones from the public reads, retaining in-frame beta chains. CDR3 protein duplicates are merged, each entry listing the most common genes and DNA. The V and J calls come from TCRdb's annotation, not from the publication. The sample table holds under 90,000 distinct CDR3 sequences, of which around a tenth were seen once. The leading ten clones occupy about 1.8% of the sample.

This clonotype occurred many times. Its antigen remains unidentified. The input lacks base qualities; no much larger clone sits a single base away. The sequence derives from a man aged 45-65 years in good health. Specimen: PBMCs. In this chain, TRBV2 is recombined with TRBJ2-1, and perhaps TRBD2 as D gene, on 5 matching bases. CDR3 loop: CASTVDYSSSYNEQFF. The DNA is as follows: TGTGCCAGCACAGTCGACTACTCCAGCTCCTACAATGAGCAGTTCTTC.